A selection of T cell receptor beta chains follows, all from one sample in a study of healthy donors' naive CD4 and CD8 T cells. TCRdb reanalysed the reads using MiXCR and keeps one entry per CDR3 protein. Found here are around 180,000 distinct CDR3 sequences, around 74% of them singletons; the top ten hold roughly 2.3%. Sequencing was done on a sample of naive CD4+ and CD8+ T cells sorted from blood, pooled from several donors. These receptors were taken from a pool of human donors in good health; the sample pools cells from several healthy donors. Each CDR3 is given with its conserved first and last residue. A D gene is named only where the DNA matches it firmly. Only some rows state a clone size, as once, few, many or a class for expanded clones.

v_gene	j_gene	d_gene	abundance	CDR3nt	CDR3aa
TRBV29-1	TRBJ2-3	TRBD1	-	TGCAGCGTTGAAACGGGTCAGGGGGCGGATACGCAGTATTTT	CSVETGQGADTQYF
TRBV5-1	TRBJ1-6	TRBD1	once	TGCGCCAGCAGCCCCAGGGGGGAACAGAATTCACCCCTCCACTTT	CASSPRGEQNSPLHF
TRBV29-1	TRBJ2-3	TRBD2	-	TGCAGCGTTCTAGCGGGAGTATTCACAGATACGCAGTATTTT	CSVLAGVFTDTQYF
TRBV18	TRBJ1-5	TRBD1	-	TGTGCCAGCTCACGCTCCGGGACAGGGGGCGAGCAGCCCCAGCATTTT	CASSRSGTGGEQPQHF
TRBV29-1	TRBJ1-1	-	-	TGCAGCGTTCAAGGACAGCTGAACACTGAAGCTTTCTTT	CSVQGQLNTEAFF
TRBV4-2	TRBJ1-6	-	-	TGCGCCAGCAGCCAAGATTGGAGCTCCTATAATTCACCCCTCCACTTT	CASSQDWSSYNSPLHF
TRBV29-1	TRBJ2-1	-	-	TGCAGCGTTGAAGAGGATTACAATGAGCAGTTCTTC	CSVEEDYNEQFF
TRBV6-5	TRBJ1-2	-	-	TGTGCCAGCAGTTACGGGAACTATGGCTACACCTTC	CASSYGNYGYTF
TRBV27	TRBJ1-5	-	-	TGTGCCAGCAGACCCGGCAGCGAGGGAGGCAATCAGCCCCAGCATTTT	CASRPGSEGGNQPQHF
TRBV29-1	TRBJ2-7	-	few	TGCAGCGTCACAGGATTCTCCTACGAGCAGTACTTC	CSVTGFSYEQYF
TRBV2	TRBJ2-1	-	-	TGTGCCAGCAGTGAGAGACAACTGAACAATGAGCAGTTCTTC	CASSERQLNNEQFF
TRBV6-2/TRBV6-3	TRBJ2-3	-	once	TGTGCCAGCAGACCTGCAGGGGCCCCAGATACGCAGTATTTT	CASRPAGAPDTQYF
TRBV29-1	TRBJ2-1	TRBD2	few	TGCAGCGTTGCGGCTAGCGGGGTAGATCAGTTCTTC	CSVAASGVDQFF
TRBV5-4	TRBJ2-5	-	-	TGTGCCAGCAGCCAGAACCCACAGGGTGGGCAAGAGACCCAGTACTTC	CASSQNPQGGQETQYF
TRBV6-5	TRBJ1-6	TRBD1	once	TGTGCCAGCAGTTACTTACAGGGGTCTAATTCACCCCTCCACTTT	CASSYLQGSNSPLHF
TRBV29-1	TRBJ2-1	-	-	TGCAGCGTTGGACCAACCACCAACAATGAGCAGTTCTTC	CSVGPTTNNEQFF
TRBV19	TRBJ2-7	TRBD2	-	TGTGCCAGTAGTATAGCGGGGGGAAGCTCCTACGAGCAGTACTTC	CASSIAGGSSYEQYF
TRBV29-1	TRBJ1-1	TRBD1	-	TGCAGCGGTCGGGACAGGGCCACTGAAGCTTTCTTT	CSGRDRATEAFF
TRBV19	TRBJ2-1	TRBD2	-	TGTGCCAGTAGTCCCCCTACTAGCGGGGGACTCAATGAGCAGTTCTTC	CASSPPTSGGLNEQFF
TRBV11-2	TRBJ2-7	TRBD1	-	TGTGCCAGCAGCTTATATACAGGGGGTTCCTACGAGCAGTACTTC	CASSLYTGGSYEQYF
TRBV19	TRBJ2-7	-	-	TGTGCCAGTAGTACGGGACTCCCTAACGAGCAGTACTTC	CASSTGLPNEQYF
TRBV29-1	TRBJ2-7	-	-	TGCAGCGTCCGTTCAGACAGAGACGAGCAGTACTTC	CSVRSDRDEQYF
TRBV10-3	TRBJ1-2	TRBD1	-	TGTGCCATCAGTGGAGAGGCAGGGGGTAACTATGGCTACACCTTC	CAISGEAGGNYGYTF
TRBV6-5	TRBJ2-1	-	-	TGTGCCAGCAGCCGCTGGTCGAGCTCCTACAATGAGCAGTTCTTC	CASSRWSSSYNEQFF
TRBV2	TRBJ1-1	-	-	TGTGCCAGCAGTGTAGGGGTTGGTGAAGCTTTCTTT	CASSVGVGEAFF
TRBV27	TRBJ2-7	-	few	TGTGCCAGCGGACAGGGAGGGGAAGAGCAGTACTTC	CASGQGGEEQYF